These T cell receptor beta chains were read from a single sample in a study of blood T cells in healthy people across ages. Via MiXCR, TCRdb re-called the 5' RACE reads, giving one row per CDR3 protein. The sample lists about 1.8 million distinct CDR3 sequences; around half were seen once. Sequenced sample: blood. These receptors originate from a woman in her thirties or forties in good health. Each CDR3 is given with its conserved first and last residue. D genes are given only for firm matches. Size tells how often a clone was seen (once, few, many) or the class of an expanded clone, and some rows leave it out.

D	J	V	size	CDR3	DNA
.	TRBJ1-2	TRBV2	.	CASSEHSSDYGYTF	TGTGCCAGCAGTGAACACAGCAGTGACTATGGCTACACCTTC
.	TRBJ1-4	TRBV7-9	.	CASSSTLVRVNEKLFF	TGTGCCAGCAGCTCCACCCTCGTACGGGTAAATGAAAAACTGTTTTTT
TRBD2	TRBJ2-7	TRBV28	.	CASNSIAGGDEQYF	TGTGCCAGCAACTCCATAGCGGGGGGTGACGAGCAGTACTTC
.	TRBJ2-7	TRBV6-2/TRBV6-3	.	CASSFDSYNEQYF	TGTGCCAGCAGTTTCGACAGCTACAATGAGCAGTACTTC
TRBD2	TRBJ2-1	TRBV6-4	few	CASSDSASGGYNEQFF	TGTGCCAGCAGTGACTCGGCTAGCGGGGGCTACAATGAGCAGTTCTTC
.	TRBJ2-5	TRBV13	.	CASSSPQGGSETQYF	TGTGCCAGCAGCTCCCCCCAGGGAGGATCAGAGACCCAGTACTTC
.	TRBJ2-1	TRBV7-2	.	CASSLPGLPPFF	TGTGCCAGCAGCTTACCGGGTCTTCCGCCGTTCTTC
.	TRBJ2-7	TRBV27	.	CASRSDTYYYEQYF	TGTGCCAGCAGGTCCGACACTTACTACTACGAGCAGTACTTC
TRBD2	TRBJ2-7	TRBV7-2	.	CATSGTSGGGEQYF	TGTGCCACATCCGGGACTAGCGGGGGGGGTGAGCAGTACTTC
TRBD1	TRBJ2-1	TRBV6-2/TRBV6-3	few	CASSLTGEGVNEQFF	TGTGCCAGCAGCTTGACAGGGGAAGGCGTCAATGAGCAGTTCTTC
.	TRBJ1-5	TRBV20-1	few	CSARVGQGQYQPQHF	TGCAGTGCCCGCGTCGGCCAGGGGCAGTATCAGCCCCAGCATTTT
.	TRBJ2-1	TRBV6-5	.	CASSYWREVCNEQFF	TGTGCCAGCAGTTACTGGAGGGAAGTGTGTAATGAGCAGTTCTTC
.	TRBJ2-7	TRBV29-1	few	CSVEGQAPYEQYF	TGCAGCGTTGAAGGGCAGGCCCCCTACGAGCAGTACTTC
.	TRBJ2-1	TRBV9	.	CASSVATRVGGNEQFF	TGTGCCAGCAGCGTAGCTACGCGGGTCGGGGGAAATGAGCAGTTCTTC
TRBD1	TRBJ2-5	TRBV7-2	.	CASSQTGTGGYERYF	TGTGCCAGCAGCCAAACCGGGACAGGGGGCTACGAGCGGTACTTC
.	TRBJ1-2	TRBV25-1	.	CASSDSTLWGYTF	TGTGCCAGCAGTGACAGTACTCTCTGGGGCTACACCTTC
TRBD1	TRBJ1-2	TRBV10-1	.	CASRDTGTVNYGYTF	TGCGCCAGCAGGGACACCGGGACAGTTAACTATGGCTACACCTTC
.	TRBJ2-1	TRBV6-2/TRBV6-3	.	CASSSPPHNEQFF	TGTGCCAGCAGTTCTCCGCCGCACAATGAGCAGTTCTTC
TRBD1	TRBJ2-3	TRBV5-6	.	CANSYRTGWRRDTQYF	TGTGCCAACAGCTACCGGACAGGGTGGAGGAGGGATACGCAGTATTTT
TRBD2	TRBJ2-1	TRBV12-3/TRBV12-4	.	CASKLAGAAQETQFF	TGTGCCAGCAAACTAGCGGGGGCCGCACAAGAGACCCAGTTCTTC
.	TRBJ2-5	TRBV7-8	few	CASSPPGPKTQETQYF	TGTGCCAGCAGCCCACCGGGGCCTAAAACTCAAGAGACCCAGTACTTC
.	TRBJ1-1	TRBV3-1	.	CASSQDSVPNTEAFF	TGTGCCAGCAGCCAAGATTCCGTACCGAACACTGAAGCTTTCTTT